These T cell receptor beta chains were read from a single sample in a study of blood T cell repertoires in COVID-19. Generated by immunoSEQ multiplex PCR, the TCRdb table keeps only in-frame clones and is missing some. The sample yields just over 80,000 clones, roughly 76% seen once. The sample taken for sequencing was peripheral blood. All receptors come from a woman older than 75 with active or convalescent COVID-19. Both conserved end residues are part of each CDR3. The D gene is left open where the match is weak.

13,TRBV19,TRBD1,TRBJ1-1,CASNKGQGLEAFF,TGTGCCAGTAACAAGGGACAGGGTCTTGAAGCTTTCTTT
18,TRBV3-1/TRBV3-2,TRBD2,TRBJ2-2,CASSQFGGTSPLTGELFF,TGTGCCAGCAGCCAGTTCGGGGGGACTAGCCCTCTAACCGGGGAGCTGTTTTTT
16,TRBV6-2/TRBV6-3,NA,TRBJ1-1,CASSYPTGKVNTEAFF,TGTGCCAGCAGTTACCCGACGGGAAAGGTGAACACTGAAGCTTTCTTT
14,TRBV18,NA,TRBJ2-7,CASSQVRDLYEQYF,TGTGCCAGCTCACAAGTCCGGGATCTTTACGAGCAGTACTTC
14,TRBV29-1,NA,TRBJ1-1,CSVHTRGVDTEAFF,TGCAGCGTACACACCCGGGGGGTTGACACTGAAGCTTTCTTT
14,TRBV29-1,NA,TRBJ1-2,CSAKTDTRFYGYTF,TGCAGCGCGAAGACCGACACCCGATTCTATGGCTACACCTTC
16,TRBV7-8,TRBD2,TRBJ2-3,CASSLAGGAPTDTQYF,TGTGCCAGCAGCTTAGCCGGGGGGGCGCCCACAGATACGCAGTATTTT
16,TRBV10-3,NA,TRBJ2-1,CAIRDFEGSSYNEQFF,TGTGCCATCAGGGATTTTGAAGGGAGCTCCTACAATGAGCAGTTCTTC
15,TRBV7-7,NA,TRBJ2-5,CASSLRGLAGETQYF,TGTGCTAGCAGTCTCCGGGGGTTAGCCGGGGAGACCCAGTACTTC
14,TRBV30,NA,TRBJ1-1,CAWSKGLGGTEAFF,TGTGCCTGGAGTAAAGGACTTGGGGGGACTGAAGCTTTCTTT
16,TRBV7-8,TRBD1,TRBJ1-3,CASSPTPTGTGNTIYF,TGTGCCAGCAGCCCCACCCCGACAGGGACTGGAAACACCATATATTTT
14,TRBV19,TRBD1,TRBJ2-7,CASSIRGQGYEQYF,TGTGCCAGTAGTATTCGAGGACAGGGCTACGAGCAGTACTTC
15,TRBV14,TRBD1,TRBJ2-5,CASSQDQGAAETQYF,TGTGCCAGCAGCCAAGATCAGGGGGCGGCAGAGACCCAGTACTTC